This T cell receptor (beta chain) is from a study of blood T cells in healthy people across ages. The study, taken as a whole, reports: Diversity figures derived from one million T cells were judged to underestimate the true value.

Details on this clonotype: The antigen remains unidentified.

Germline-derived CDR1 and CDR2 are LNHDA and SQIVND (reference sequence). V dropped 3 bases and J dropped 1 base, with 6 bases sitting between them. CDR3 length equals 13 residues. A second PCR, run for roughly 7 to 11 cycles, used a sample-barcoded 5' primer plus a J-beta primer mix. A template-switch adaptor that had 12 random nucleotides put a tag on each cDNA molecule. TCRdb reprocessed the 5' RACE reads with MiXCR, giving one entry per CDR3 protein. The data show over 1,500,000 distinct CDR3 sequences, about two fifths seen once. The chain uses TRBV19 and TRBJ1-1; D is perhaps TRBD1 (6 bases). Sequenced: blood. This TCR derives from a human donor in good health. The CDR3 nucleotides are TGTGCCAGTAGTATCAGGGGGAACACTGAAGCTTTCTTT. Translated, it gives CASSIRGNTEAFF.